This T cell receptor (beta chain) was recorded in a study of shared T cell receptors in the human thymus. TCRdb's copy holds only in-frame clones and misses some; the assay was immunoSEQ multiplex PCR. The sample shows 450,000 to 650,000 clones, about 84% of them seen only once. The ends were cut back, 10 bases at V and 6 bases at J, with 17 bases in the middle. Germline lookup yields CDR1 MNHEY and CDR2 SVGAGI. This CDR3 is 13 amino acids long. These same data were also listed under a study on human thymus T cells. That paper adds: Infants, healthy and Finnish, who were having corrective surgery for congenital heart defects served as donors.

The sequence was obtained from a boy younger than two with a congenital heart defect. The sample was thymocytes. V gene TRBV6-5 combines with J gene TRBJ2-3, with D perhaps matching TRBD2 (6 bases). DNA for the CDR3: TGTGCCACGGGTCGCGGGGTGGGGGATACGCAGTATTTT. Protein sequence: CATGRGVGDTQYF.